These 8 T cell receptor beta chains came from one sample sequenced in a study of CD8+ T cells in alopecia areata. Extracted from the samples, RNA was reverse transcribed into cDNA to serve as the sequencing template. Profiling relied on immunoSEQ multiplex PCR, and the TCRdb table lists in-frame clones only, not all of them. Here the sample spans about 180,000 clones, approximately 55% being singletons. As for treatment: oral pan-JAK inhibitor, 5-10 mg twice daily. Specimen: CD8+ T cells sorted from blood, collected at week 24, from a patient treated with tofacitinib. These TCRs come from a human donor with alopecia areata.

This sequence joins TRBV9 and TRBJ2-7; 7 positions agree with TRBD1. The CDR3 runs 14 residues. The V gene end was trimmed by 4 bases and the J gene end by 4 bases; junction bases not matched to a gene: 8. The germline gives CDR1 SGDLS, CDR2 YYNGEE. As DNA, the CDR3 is TGTGCCAGCAGCCCACGACAGGGATCGTACGAGCAGTACTTC. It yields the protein CASSPRQGSYEQYF. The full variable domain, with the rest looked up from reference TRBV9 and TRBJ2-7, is DSGVTQTPKHLITATGQRVTLRCSPRSGDLSVYWYQQSLDQGLQFLIQYYNGEERAKGNILERFSAQQFPDLHSELNLSSLELGDSALYFCASSPRQGSYEQYFGPGTRLTVT.

The CDR3 reads CAWSLGGTDTQYF. CDR3 nucleotide sequence: TGTGCCTGGAGTTTAGGGGGCACAGATACGCAGTATTTT. This sequence joins TRBV30 and TRBJ2-3, with D perhaps TRBD1 (5 bases). Germline lookup yields CDR1 GTSNPN and CDR2 SVGIG (reference sequence). V shed 2 bases and J shed 1 base, with 7 bases lying between them. The CDR3 spans 13 residues.

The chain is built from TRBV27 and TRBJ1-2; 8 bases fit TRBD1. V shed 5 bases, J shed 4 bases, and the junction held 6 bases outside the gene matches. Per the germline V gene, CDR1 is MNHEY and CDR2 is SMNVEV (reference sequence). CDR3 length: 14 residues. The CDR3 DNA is TGTGCCAGCAGTGCCAGGGGGCTCGGCTATGGCTACACCTTC. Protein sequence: CASSARGLGYGYTF.

The CDR3 spells CASSLGQRGVDTQYF. The CDR3 DNA reads TGTGCCAGCAGCTTGGGGCAGCGGGGGGTAGATACGCAGTATTTT. This chain links TRBV5-6 with TRBJ2-3; 9 bases line up with TRBD2. The J segment lost 5 bases and the V segment lost 0 bases, leaving 4 bases of the junction unmatched. This CDR3 has 15 residues. Germline V lookup: CDR1 SGHDT, CDR2 YYEEEE. Complete variable domain (other parts from reference TRBV5-6 and TRBJ2-3): DAGVTQSPTHLIKTRGQQVTLRCSPKSGHDTVSWYQQALGQGPQFIFQYYEEEERQRGNFPDRFSGHQFPNYSSELNVNALLLGDSALYLCASSLGQRGVDTQYFGPGTRLTVL.

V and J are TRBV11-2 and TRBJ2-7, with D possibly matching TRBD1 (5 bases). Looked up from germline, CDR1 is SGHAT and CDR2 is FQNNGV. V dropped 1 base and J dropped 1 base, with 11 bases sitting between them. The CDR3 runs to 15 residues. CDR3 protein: CASSLAQVVSYEQYF. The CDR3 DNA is TGTGCCAGCAGCTTAGCACAGGTAGTATCCTACGAGCAGTACTTC.

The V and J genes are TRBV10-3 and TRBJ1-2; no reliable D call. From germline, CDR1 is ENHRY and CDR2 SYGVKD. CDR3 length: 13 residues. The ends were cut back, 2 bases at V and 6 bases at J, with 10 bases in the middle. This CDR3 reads CAISEQKIDGYTF. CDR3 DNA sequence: TGTGCCATCAGTGAGCAGAAGATCGATGGCTACACCTTC.

The CDR3 nucleotides read TGTGCCTGGAGTGATACAGGGGACGATGGCTACACCTTC. This gives the protein CAWSDTGDDGYTF. This chain links TRBV30 with TRBJ1-2; 7 bases match TRBD1. The germline V gene encodes CDR1 GTSNPN and CDR2 SVGIG (reference sequence). V shed 1 base and J 6 bases; nucleotides not matched to a gene: 5. This CDR3 region has 13 residues.

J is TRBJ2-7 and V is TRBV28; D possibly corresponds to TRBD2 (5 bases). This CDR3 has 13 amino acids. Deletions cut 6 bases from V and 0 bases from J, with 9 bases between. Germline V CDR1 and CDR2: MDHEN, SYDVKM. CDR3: CASSLRDSYEQYF. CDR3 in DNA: TGTGCCAGCAGCCTCCGGGACTCCTACGAGCAGTACTTC.